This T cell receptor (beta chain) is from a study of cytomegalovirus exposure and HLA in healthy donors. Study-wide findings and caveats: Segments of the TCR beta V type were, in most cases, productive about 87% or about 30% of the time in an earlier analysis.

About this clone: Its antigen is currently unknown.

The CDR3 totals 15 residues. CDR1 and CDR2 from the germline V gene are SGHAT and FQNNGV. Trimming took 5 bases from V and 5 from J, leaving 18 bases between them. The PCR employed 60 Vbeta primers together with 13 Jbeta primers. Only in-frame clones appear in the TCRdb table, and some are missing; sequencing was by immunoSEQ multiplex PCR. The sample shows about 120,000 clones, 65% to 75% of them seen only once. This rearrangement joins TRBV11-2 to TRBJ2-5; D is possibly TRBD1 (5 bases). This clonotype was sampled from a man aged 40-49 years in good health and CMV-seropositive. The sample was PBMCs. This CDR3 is CASSASKGLQETQYF. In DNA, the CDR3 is TGTGCCAGCAGCGCCAGTAAGGGGTTACAGGAGACCCAGTACTTC.